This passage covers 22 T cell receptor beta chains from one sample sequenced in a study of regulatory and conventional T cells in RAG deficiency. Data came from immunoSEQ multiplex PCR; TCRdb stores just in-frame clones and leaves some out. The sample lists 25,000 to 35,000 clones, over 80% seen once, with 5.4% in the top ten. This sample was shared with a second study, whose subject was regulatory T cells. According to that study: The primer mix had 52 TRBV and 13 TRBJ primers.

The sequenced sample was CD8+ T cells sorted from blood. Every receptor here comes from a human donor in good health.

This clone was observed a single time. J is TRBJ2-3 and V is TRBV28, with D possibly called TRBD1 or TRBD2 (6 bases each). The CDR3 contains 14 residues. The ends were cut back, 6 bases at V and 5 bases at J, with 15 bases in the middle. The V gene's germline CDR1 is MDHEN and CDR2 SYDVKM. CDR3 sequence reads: CASRQSGAGDTQYF. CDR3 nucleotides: TGTGCCAGCAGGCAATCGGGGGCTGGAGATACGCAGTATTTT.

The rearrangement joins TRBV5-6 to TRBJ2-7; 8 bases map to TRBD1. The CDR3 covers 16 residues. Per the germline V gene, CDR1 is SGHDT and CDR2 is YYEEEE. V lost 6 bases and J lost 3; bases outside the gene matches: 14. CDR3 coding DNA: TGTGCCAGCACCCAAGTGTTGGCAGGGGGCTTCTACGAGCAGTACTTC. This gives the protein CASTQVLAGGFYEQYF.

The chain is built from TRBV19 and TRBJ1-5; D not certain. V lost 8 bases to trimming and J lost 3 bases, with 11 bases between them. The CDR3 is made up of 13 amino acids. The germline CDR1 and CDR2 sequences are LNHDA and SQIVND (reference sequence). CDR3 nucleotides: TGTGCCAGTGGGTGGCAGTTCAATCAGCCCCAGCATTTT. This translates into CASGWQFNQPQHF.

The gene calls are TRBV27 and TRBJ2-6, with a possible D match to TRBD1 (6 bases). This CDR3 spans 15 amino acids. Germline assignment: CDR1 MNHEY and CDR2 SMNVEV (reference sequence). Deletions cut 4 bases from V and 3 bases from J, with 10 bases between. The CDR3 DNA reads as TGTGCCAGCAGTTACCAGGGGTATGGGGCCAACGTCCTGACTTTC. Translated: CASSYQGYGANVLTF.

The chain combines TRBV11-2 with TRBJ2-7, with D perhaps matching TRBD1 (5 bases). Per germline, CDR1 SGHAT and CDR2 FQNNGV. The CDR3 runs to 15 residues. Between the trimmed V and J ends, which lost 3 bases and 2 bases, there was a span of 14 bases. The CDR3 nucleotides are TGTGCCAGCAGCTTTGGCAGGGAACCCACCTACGAGCAGTACTTC. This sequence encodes CASSFGREPTYEQYF. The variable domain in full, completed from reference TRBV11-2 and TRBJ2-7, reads EAGVAQSPRYKIIEKRQSVAFWCNPISGHATLYWYQQILGQGPKLLIQFQNNGVVDDSQLPKDRFSAERLKGVDSTLKIQPAKLEDSAVYLCASSFGREPTYEQYFGPGTRLTVT.

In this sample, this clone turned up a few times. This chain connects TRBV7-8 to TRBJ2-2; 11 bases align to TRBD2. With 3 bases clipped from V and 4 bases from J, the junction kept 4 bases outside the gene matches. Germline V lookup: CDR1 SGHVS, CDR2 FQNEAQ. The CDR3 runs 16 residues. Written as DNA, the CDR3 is TGTGCCAGCAGCTTTGCCGGGACTAGCGGCACCGGGGAGCTGTTTTTT. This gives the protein CASSFAGTSGTGELFF. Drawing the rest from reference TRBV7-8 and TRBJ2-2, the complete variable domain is GAGVSQSPRYKVAKRGQDVALRCDPISGHVSLFWYQQALGQGPEFLTYFQNEAQLDKSGLPSDRFFAERPEGSVSTLKIQRTQQEDSAVYLCASSFAGTSGTGELFFGEGSRLTVL.

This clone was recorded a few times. CDR3 bases: TGTGCCAGCAGTTACTCGAGGCGGGGCAACACTGAAGCTTTCTTT. The encoded protein is CASSYSRRGNTEAFF. The rearrangement uses TRBV6-5 and TRBJ1-1, with a tentative D call TRBD1 (5 bases). This CDR3 has 15 residues. V was clipped by 0 bases and J by 2 bases, with 10 bases between them. From germline, CDR1 is MNHEY and CDR2 SVGAGI.

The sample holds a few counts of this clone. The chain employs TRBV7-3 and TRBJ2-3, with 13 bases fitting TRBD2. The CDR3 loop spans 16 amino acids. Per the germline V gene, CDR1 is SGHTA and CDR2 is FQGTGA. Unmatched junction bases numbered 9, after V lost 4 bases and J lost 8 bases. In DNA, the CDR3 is TGTGCCAGCAGCTCCGGGACTAGCGGGACCCGGGCTACGCAGTATTTT. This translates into CASSSGTSGTRATQYF. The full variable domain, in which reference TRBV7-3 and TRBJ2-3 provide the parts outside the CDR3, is GAGVSQTPSNKVTEKGKYVELRCDPISGHTALYWYRQSLGQGPEFLIYFQGTGAADDSGLPNDRFFAVRPEGSVSTLKIQRTERGDSAVYLCASSSGTSGTRATQYFGPGTRLTVL.

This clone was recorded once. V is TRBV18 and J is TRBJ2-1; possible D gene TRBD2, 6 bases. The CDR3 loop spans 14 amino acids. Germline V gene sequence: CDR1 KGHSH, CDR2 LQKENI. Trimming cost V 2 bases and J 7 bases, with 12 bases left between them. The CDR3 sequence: CASSPELGGNEQFF. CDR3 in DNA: TGTGCCAGCTCACCAGAACTTGGGGGGAATGAGCAGTTCTTC.

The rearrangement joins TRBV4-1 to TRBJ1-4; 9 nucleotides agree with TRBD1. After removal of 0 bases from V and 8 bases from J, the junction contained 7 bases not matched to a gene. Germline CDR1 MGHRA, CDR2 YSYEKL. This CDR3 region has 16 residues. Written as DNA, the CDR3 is TGCGCCAGCAGCCAAGACCGGGACAGGGACTACGAAAAACTGTTTTTT. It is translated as CASSQDRDRDYEKLFF.

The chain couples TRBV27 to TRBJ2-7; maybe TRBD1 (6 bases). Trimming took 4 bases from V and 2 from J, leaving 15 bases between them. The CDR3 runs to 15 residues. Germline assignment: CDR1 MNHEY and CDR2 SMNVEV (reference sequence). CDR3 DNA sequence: TGTGCCAGCAGTTCCACCGGGACAAACGCCTACGAGCAGTACTTC. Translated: CASSSTGTNAYEQYF.

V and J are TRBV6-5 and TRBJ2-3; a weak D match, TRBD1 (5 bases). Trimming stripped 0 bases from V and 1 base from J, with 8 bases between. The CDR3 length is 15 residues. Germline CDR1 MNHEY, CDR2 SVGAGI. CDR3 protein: CASSYSIQGTDTQYF. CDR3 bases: TGTGCCAGCAGTTACTCGATACAGGGCACAGATACGCAGTATTTT.

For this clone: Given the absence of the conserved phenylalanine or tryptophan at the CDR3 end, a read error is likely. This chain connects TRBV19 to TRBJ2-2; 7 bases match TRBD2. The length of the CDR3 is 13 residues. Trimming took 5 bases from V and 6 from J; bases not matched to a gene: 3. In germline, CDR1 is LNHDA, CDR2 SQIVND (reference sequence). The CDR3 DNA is TGTGCCAGTAGTGATGGGGGGGCCGGGGAGCTGTTTTCT. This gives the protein CASSDGGAGELFS.

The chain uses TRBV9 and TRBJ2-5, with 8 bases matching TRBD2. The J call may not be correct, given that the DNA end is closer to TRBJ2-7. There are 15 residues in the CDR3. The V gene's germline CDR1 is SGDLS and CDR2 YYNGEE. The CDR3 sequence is CASSSRAGETYEQYF. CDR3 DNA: TGTGCCAGCAGCTCCCGAGCGGGAGAGACCTACGAGCAGTACTTC.

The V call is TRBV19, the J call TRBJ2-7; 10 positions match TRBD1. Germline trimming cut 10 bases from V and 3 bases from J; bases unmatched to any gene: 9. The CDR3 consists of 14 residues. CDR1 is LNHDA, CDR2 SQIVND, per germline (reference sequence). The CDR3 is CATSPGTGVYEQYF. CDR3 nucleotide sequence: TGTGCCACATCTCCCGGGACAGGGGTCTACGAGCAGTACTTC.

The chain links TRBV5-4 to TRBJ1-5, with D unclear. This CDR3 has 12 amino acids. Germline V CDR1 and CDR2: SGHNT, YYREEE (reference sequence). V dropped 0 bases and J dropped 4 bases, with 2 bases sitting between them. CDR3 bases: TGTGCCAGCAGCTTGGATAATCAGCCCCAGCATTTT. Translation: CASSLDNQPQHF.

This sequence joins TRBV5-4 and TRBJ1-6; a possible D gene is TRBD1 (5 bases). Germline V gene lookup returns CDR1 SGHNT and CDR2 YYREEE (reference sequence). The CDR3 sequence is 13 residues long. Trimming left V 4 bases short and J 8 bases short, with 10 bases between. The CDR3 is CASSPDSDSPLHF. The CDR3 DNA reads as TGTGCCAGCAGCCCCGACAGTGATTCACCCCTCCACTTT.

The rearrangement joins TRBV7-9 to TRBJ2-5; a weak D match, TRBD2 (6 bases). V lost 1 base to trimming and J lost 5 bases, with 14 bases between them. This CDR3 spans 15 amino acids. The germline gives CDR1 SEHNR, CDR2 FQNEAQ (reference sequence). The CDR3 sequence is CASSLVVAGSETQYF. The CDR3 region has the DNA TGTGCCAGCAGCTTAGTGGTTGCGGGGAGCGAGACCCAGTACTTC.

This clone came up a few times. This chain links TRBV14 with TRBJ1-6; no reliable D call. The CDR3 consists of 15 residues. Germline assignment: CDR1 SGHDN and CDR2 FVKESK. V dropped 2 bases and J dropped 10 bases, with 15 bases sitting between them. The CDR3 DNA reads TGTGCCAGCAGCCAAAGTATCGAGGTTCGATCACCCCTCCACTTT. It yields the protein CASSQSIEVRSPLHF.

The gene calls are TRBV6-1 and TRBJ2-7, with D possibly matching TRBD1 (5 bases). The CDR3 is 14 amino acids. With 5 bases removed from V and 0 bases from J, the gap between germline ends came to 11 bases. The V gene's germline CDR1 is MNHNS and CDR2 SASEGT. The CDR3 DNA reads TGTGCCAGCAGTTATGGGCAGGGCTCCTACGAGCAGTACTTC. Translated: CASSYGQGSYEQYF.

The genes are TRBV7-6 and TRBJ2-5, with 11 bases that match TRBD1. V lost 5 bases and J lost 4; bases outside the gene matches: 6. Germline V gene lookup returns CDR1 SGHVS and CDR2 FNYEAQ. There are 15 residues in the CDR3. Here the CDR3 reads CASSPRTGGIETQYF. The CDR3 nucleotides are TGTGCCAGCAGCCCCCGGACAGGGGGCATAGAGACCCAGTACTTC.

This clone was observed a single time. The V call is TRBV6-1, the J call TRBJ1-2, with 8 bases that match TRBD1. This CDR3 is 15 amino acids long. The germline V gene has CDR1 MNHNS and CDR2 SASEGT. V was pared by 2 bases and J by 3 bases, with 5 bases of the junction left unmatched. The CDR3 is CASSELQGAHYGYTF. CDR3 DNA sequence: TGTGCCAGCAGTGAACTGCAGGGGGCCCACTATGGCTACACCTTC.